This is a list of T cell receptor beta chains from one sample in a study of cytomegalovirus exposure and HLA in healthy donors. The repertoire was sequenced with immunoSEQ multiplex PCR; TCRdb's copy has only in-frame clones and lacks some. The sample has approximately 99,000 clones; around 85% are singletons. The sequencing sample was made of PBMCs. These receptors were taken from a woman between 18 and 29 years old in good health and CMV-seronegative. Each CDR3 is given with its conserved first and last residue. The size of a clone is reported for some rows only, either as once, few or many, or as a class for expanded clones.

CDR3 length	V gene	J gene	clone size	CDR3 protein
15	TRBV28	TRBJ2-6	NA	CASRGGTSGANVLTF
15	TRBV4-2	TRBJ2-7	NA	CASSTSGPLFYEQYF
11	TRBV20-1	TRBJ1-1	few	CSAVKNTEAFF
14	TRBV5-5	TRBJ2-3	once	CASSRDRTTDTQYF
16	TRBV19	TRBJ1-5	NA	CASSLLSTGLNQPQHF
15	TRBV5-4	TRBJ1-6	NA	CASSLGGQGASPLHF
14	TRBV27	TRBJ2-1	NA	CASTPRGTLIEQFF
15	TRBV6-1	TRBJ1-6	few	CASSEAGGMNSPLHF
16	TRBV9	TRBJ2-1	NA	CASSVDWTGDSNEQFF
13	TRBV30	TRBJ1-4	NA	CAWERQVNEKLFF
12	TRBV19	TRBJ2-5	NA	CASSMTRETQYF
14	TRBV11-2	TRBJ1-6	NA	CASGLDRPDSPLHF
13	TRBV6-6	TRBJ1-3	NA	CASREGGGNTIYF
13	TRBV11-2	TRBJ1-1	NA	CASSLRDFTEAFF
15	TRBV30	TRBJ1-3	NA	CAWSDLGTSGNTIYF
12	TRBV30	TRBJ2-1	NA	CAWSEVFGEQFF
12	TRBV2	TRBJ2-7	NA	CASRASKYEQYF
11	TRBV7-9	TRBJ2-5	NA	CASSLLETQYF